The 7 T cell receptor beta chains listed next were all sequenced from one sample in a study of identical twins. TCRdb recomputed calls from the 5' RACE reads with MiXCR, one row per CDR3 protein. The sample lists about 520,000 distinct CDR3 sequences; about 20% were seen once. The same sample was also studied in work on T cells expressing NK-cell markers.

Input material: CD4+ T cells sorted from blood. The source is a woman between 18 and 29 years old in good health.

This clonotype was counted a few times. The chain couples TRBV10-3 to TRBJ2-1; TRBD2 agrees at 7 bases. V gave up 2 bases and J gave up 7 bases; unmatched junction bases: 2. CDR1 and CDR2 from the germline V gene are ENHRY and SYGVKD. The CDR3 sequence is 13 residues long. The CDR3 coding sequence is TGTGCCATCAGTGAGCGGGGGGAGAATGAGCAGTTCTTC. Encoded protein: CAISERGENEQFF.

This clonotype was counted between two and nine times. This chain links TRBV29-1 with TRBJ2-7; TRBD1 is a possible D gene (6 bases). Per the germline V gene, CDR1 is SQVTM and CDR2 is ANQGSEA. V lost 5 bases and J 4 bases, leaving 15 bases between the germline ends. This CDR3 is built from 13 residues. CDR3 amino acids: CSVRHRAGYEQYF. The CDR3 bases are TGCAGCGTTCGACACAGGGCCGGATACGAGCAGTACTTC.

The rearrangement links TRBV5-8 to TRBJ2-1; 8 nucleotides line up with TRBD2. The ends lost 6 bases at V and 1 base at J; junction bases unmatched: 6. The CDR3 loop spans 15 amino acids. In germline, CDR1 is SGHTS, CDR2 YDEGEE. The CDR3 nucleotides read TGTGCCAGCATCCCGGGCGGGGGGTCCTACAATGAGCAGTTCTTC. Protein sequence: CASIPGGGSYNEQFF.

The V gene is TRBV5-1, the J gene TRBJ2-1; 12 bases line up with TRBD2. The CDR3 totals 17 residues. V lost 4 bases, J lost 2 bases, and 7 bases stayed unmatched. The germline CDR1 and CDR2 sequences are SGHRS and YFSETQ. CDR3 residues: CASSPGLAGFPYNEQFF. CDR3 DNA sequence: TGCGCCAGCAGCCCAGGACTAGCGGGGTTCCCCTACAATGAGCAGTTCTTC.

This clonotype showed up just a few times. The chain links TRBV7-2 to TRBJ2-1; possibly TRBD1 or TRBD2 for D (6 bases each). Deletions cut 0 bases from V and 15 bases from J, with 12 bases between. The V gene's germline CDR1 is SGHTA and CDR2 FQGNSA. The CDR3 loop spans 12 amino acids. CDR3 region: CASSLARGEAFF. The CDR3 DNA sequence: TGTGCCAGCAGCTTAGCTAGGGGGGAGGCGTTCTTC.

The V call is TRBV7-9, the J call TRBJ2-2, with a weak D call TRBD1 (5 bases). The CDR3 extends over 13 amino acids. Deletions cut 5 bases from V and 4 bases from J, with 8 bases between. Germline V gene data show CDR1 as SEHNR and CDR2 as FQNEAQ (reference sequence). The CDR3 sequence is CASSPRVTGELFF. In DNA form, the CDR3 reads TGTGCCAGCAGCCCCAGGGTCACCGGGGAGCTGTTTTTT.

There are a few counts of this clonotype. V usage is TRBV20-1 and J usage is TRBJ2-5, with D hard to call. The CDR3 sequence is 13 residues long. The V and J ends lost 5 bases and 6 bases respectively, with 16 bases between them. CDR1 is DFQATT, CDR2 SNEGSKA, per germline (reference sequence). The CDR3 spells CSASPALEKTQYF. Written as DNA, the CDR3 is TGCAGTGCTTCCCCAGCCCTAGAGAAGACCCAGTACTTC.